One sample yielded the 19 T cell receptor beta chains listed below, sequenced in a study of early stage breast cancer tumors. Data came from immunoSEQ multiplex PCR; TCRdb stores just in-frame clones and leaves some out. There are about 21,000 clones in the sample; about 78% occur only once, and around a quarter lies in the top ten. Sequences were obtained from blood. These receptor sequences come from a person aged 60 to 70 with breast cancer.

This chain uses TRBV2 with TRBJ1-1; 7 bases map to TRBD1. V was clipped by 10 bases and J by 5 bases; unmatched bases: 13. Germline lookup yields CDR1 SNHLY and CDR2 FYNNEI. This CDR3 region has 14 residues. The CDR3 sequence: CATSDLTGETEAFF. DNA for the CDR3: TGTGCCACCTCCGACCTTACAGGGGAAACTGAAGCTTTCTTT.

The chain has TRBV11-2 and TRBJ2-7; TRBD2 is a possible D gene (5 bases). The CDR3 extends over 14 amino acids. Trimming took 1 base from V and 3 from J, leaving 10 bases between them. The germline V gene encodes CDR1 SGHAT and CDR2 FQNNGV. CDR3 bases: TGTGCCAGCAGCTTAGGGTTAGGGAGCTACGAGCAGTACTTC. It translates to CASSLGLGSYEQYF.

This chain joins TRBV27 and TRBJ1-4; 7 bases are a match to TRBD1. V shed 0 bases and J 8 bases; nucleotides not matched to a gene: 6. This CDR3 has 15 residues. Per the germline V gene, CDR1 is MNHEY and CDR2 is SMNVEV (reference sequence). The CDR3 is CASSLSTGIREKLFF. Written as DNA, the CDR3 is TGTGCCAGCAGTTTATCGACAGGGATAAGAGAAAAACTGTTTTTT.

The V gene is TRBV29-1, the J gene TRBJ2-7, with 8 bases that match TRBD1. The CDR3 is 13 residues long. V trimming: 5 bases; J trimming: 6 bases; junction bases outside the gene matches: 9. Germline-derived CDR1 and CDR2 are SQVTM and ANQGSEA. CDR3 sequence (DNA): TGCAGCGTTTCAGAGACAGGGGCGGGCGAGCAGTACTTC. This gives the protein CSVSETGAGEQYF.

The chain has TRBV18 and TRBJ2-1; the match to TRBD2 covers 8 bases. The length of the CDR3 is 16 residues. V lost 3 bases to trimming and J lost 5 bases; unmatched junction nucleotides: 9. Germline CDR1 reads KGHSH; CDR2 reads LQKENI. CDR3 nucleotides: TGTGCCAGCTCACCTAGTCTGCCCGGGGGGGACAATGAGCAGTTCTTC. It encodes CASSPSLPGGDNEQFF.

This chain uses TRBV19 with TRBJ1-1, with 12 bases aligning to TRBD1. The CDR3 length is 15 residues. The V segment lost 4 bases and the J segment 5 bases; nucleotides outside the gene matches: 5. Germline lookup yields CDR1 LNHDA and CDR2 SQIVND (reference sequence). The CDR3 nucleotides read TGTGCCAGTAGTACCGCGGGACAGGGGGCAACTGAAGCTTTCTTT. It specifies CASSTAGQGATEAFF.

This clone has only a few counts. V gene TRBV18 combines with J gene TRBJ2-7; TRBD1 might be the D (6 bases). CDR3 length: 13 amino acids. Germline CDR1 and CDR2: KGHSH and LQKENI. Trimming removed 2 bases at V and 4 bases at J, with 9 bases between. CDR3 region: CASSPRGRYEQYF. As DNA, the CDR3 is TGTGCCAGCTCACCAAGGGGGAGATACGAGCAGTACTTC.

The CDR3 sequence: CASSSRGPYEQYF. The CDR3 region has the DNA TGTGCCAGCAGCTCCCGGGGACCCTACGAGCAGTACTTC. The V and J genes are TRBV11-2 and TRBJ2-7; D is possibly TRBD1 or TRBD2 (5 bases each). CDR1 is SGHAT and CDR2 is FQNNGV in the germline V gene. The CDR3 contains 13 residues. V was shortened by 4 bases and J by 2 bases, with 9 bases between the two germline ends.

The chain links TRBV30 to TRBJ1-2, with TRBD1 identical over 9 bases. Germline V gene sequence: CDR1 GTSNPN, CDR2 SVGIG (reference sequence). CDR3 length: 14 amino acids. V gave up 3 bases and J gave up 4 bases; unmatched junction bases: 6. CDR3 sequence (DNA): TGTGCCTGGAGCACCGGGACAGGGTTCTATGGCTACACCTTC. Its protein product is CAWSTGTGFYGYTF. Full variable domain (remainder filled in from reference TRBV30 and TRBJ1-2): SQTIHQWPATLVQPVGSPLSLECTVEGTSNPNLYWYRQAAGRGLQLLFYSVGIGQISSEVPQNLSASRPQDRQFILSSKKLLLSDSGFYLCAWSTGTGFYGYTFGSGTRLTVV.

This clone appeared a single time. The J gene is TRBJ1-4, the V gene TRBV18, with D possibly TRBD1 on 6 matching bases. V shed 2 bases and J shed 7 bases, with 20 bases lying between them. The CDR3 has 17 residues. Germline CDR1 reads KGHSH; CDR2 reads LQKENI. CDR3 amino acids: CASSPFPGAEHVEKLFF. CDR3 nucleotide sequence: TGTGCCAGCTCACCATTTCCGGGGGCGGAACATGTTGAAAAACTGTTTTTT.

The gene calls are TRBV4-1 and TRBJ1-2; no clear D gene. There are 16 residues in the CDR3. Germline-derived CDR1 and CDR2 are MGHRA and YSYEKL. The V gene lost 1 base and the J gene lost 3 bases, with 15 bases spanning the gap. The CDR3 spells CASSQVDLGQDYGYTF. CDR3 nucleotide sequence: TGCGCCAGCAGCCAAGTCGATCTAGGGCAGGACTATGGCTACACCTTC.

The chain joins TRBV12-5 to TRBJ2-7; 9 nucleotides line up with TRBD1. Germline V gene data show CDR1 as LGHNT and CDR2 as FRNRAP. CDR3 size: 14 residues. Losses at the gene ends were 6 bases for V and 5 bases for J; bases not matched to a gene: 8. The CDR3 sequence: CASGTGQGSDEQYF. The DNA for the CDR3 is TGTGCTAGTGGGACCGGACAGGGGTCCGACGAGCAGTACTTC.

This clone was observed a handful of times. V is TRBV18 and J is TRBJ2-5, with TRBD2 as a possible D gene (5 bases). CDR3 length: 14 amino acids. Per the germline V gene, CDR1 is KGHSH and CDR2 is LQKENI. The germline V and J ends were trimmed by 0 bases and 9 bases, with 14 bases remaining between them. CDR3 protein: CASSPPDWAGAQYF. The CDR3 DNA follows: TGTGCCAGCTCACCACCCGACTGGGCCGGGGCCCAGTACTTC.

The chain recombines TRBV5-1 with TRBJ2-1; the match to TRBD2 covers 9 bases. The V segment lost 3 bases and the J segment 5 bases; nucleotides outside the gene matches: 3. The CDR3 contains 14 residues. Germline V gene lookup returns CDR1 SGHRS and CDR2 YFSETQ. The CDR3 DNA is TGCGCCAGCAGCTCTAGCGGGGCTAACAATGAGCAGTTCTTC. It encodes CASSSSGANNEQFF.

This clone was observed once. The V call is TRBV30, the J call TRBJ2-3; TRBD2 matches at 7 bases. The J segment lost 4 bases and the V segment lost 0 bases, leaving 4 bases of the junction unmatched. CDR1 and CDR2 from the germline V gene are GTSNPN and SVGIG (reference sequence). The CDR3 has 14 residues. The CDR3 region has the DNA TGTGCCTGGAGTGTACAGCGGGGATCAGATACGCAGTATTTT. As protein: CAWSVQRGSDTQYF.

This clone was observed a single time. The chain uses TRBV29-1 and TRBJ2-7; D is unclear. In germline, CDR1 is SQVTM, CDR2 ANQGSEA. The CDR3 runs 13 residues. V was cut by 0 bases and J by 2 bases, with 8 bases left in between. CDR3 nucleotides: TGCAGCGTTGAAGACACGCTGACCTACGAGCAGTACTTC. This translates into CSVEDTLTYEQYF.

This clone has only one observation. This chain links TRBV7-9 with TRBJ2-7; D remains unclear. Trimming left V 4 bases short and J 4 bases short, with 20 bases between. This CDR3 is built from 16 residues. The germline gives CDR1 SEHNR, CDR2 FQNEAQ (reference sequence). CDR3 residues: CASSSPSGLRPYEQYF. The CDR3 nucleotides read TGTGCCAGCAGCTCGCCTTCGGGTCTCCGCCCTTACGAGCAGTACTTC.

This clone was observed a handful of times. This chain's CDR3 is CASNPTGGNTEAFF. CDR3 in DNA: TGTGCCAGCAACCCGACAGGGGGGAACACTGAAGCTTTCTTT. The J gene is TRBJ1-1, the V gene TRBV6-6; TRBD1 matches 9 bases. V shed 7 bases, J shed 1 base, and the junction held 4 bases outside the gene matches. Germline CDR1 and CDR2: MNHNY and SVGAGI (reference sequence). There are 14 residues in the CDR3.

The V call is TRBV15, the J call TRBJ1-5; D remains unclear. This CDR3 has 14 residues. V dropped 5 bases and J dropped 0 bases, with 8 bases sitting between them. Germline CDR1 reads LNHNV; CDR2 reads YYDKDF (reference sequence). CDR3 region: CATSDTYSNQPQHF. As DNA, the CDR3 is TGTGCCACCAGCGACACTTATAGCAATCAGCCCCAGCATTTT.